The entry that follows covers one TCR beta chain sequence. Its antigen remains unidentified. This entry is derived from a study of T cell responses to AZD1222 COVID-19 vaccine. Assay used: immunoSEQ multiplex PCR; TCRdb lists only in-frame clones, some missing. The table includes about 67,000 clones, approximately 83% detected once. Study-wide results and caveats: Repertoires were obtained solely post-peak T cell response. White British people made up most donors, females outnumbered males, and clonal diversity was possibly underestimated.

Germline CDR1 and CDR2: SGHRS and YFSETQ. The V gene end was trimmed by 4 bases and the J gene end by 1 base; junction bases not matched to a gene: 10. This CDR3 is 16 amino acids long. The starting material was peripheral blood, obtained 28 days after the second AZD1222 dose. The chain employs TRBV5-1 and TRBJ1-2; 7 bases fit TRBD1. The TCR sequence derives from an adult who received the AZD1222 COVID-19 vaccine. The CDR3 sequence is CASSRSTGTVNYGYTF. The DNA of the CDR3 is TGCGCCAGCAGCCGATCGACAGGGACCGTTAACTATGGCTACACCTTC.